The TCR beta chain under discussion was sequenced for a study of T cell repertoires in cytomegalovirus infection. On this clonotype: Antigen unknown.

This CDR3 spans 14 amino acids. J was trimmed by 5 bases and V by 2 bases; bases with no gene match: 5. Germline V gene data show CDR1 as MNHEY and CDR2 as SMNVEV (reference sequence). TCRdb independently ran MiXCR on the reads; one entry per CDR3 protein. This sample yields about 830,000 distinct CDR3 sequences, of which 32% are seen a single time; 12% belongs to the top ten. The source material was cultured CD8+ T cells from PBMCs, sampled from culture after CMV antigen stimulation. This clonotype was obtained from a human donor in good health (CMV status not recorded). Some clones in this sample may be carry-over from other donors' samples. This chain connects TRBV27 to TRBJ2-5, with 7 bases lining up with TRBD1. In nucleotides, the CDR3 is TGTGCCAGCAGTTTAGGACAGGCAGGGGAGACCCAGTACTTC. This gives the protein CASSLGQAGETQYF.